This TCR beta chain was documented in a study of blood T cells in healthy people across ages. In the study overall: T cells yielded about one barcoded beta molecule per two cells through template switching.

Germline lookup yields CDR1 SQVTM and CDR2 ANQGSEA. Unmatched junction bases numbered 3, after V lost 3 bases and J lost 4 bases. The CDR3 runs to 13 residues. The people who gave samples were healthy Caucasians from Russia, aged roughly 6 to 90. With a J-beta primer mix and a sample-barcoded 5' primer, a second PCR ran roughly 6 to 11 cycles. Any given sample supplied a minimum of 2.5 million CDR3-containing paired-end reads. TCRdb recomputed calls from the 5' RACE reads with MiXCR, one row per CDR3 protein. The sample records approximately 690,000 distinct CDR3 sequences, roughly 50% being singletons.

Sequencing was performed on blood. The TCR was taken from a man in his 60s in good health. V and J are TRBV29-1 and TRBJ1-2, with 9 bases aligning to TRBD1. CDR3 amino acids: CSVEEGQGYGYTF. DNA for the CDR3: TGCAGCGTTGAGGAGGGACAGGGCTATGGCTACACCTTC.